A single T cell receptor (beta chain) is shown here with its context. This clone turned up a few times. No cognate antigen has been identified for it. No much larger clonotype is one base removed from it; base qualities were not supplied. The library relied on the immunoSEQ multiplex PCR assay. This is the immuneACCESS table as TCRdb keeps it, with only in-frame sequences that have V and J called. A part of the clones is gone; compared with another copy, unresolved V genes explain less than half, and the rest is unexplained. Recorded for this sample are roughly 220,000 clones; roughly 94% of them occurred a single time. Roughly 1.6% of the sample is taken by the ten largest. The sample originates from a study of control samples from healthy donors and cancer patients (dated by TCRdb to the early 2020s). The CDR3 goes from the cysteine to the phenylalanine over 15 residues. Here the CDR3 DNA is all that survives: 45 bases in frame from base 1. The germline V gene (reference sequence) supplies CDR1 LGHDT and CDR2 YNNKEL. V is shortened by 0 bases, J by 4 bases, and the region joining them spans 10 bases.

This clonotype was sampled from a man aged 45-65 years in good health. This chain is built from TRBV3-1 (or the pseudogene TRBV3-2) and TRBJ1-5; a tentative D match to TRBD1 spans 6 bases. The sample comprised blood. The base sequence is TGTGCCAGCAGCCAAGAACAGGGCCCAAATCAGCCCCAGCATTTT. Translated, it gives CASSQEQGPNQPQHF.